This T cell receptor (beta chain) derives from a study of T-cell memory formation after mild COVID-19. This clonotype was counted between two and nine times. TCRdb processed the 5' RACE reads anew with MiXCR; each CDR3 protein has one entry. The top ten clones hold approximately 8% of a sample with fewer than 700,000 distinct CDR3 sequences, about 22% of them seen once. The CDR3 length is 14 residues. CDR1 is SGHTA, CDR2 FQGNSA, per germline. Germline trimming cut 5 bases from V and 2 bases from J; bases unmatched to any gene: 6. This TCR came from an adult woman who had mild COVID-19 (a few samples of this study predate the infection). Cell type and time point are not known. This rearrangement joins TRBV7-2 to TRBJ2-7; the match to TRBD1 covers 7 bases. Source material: PBMCs or a T cell subset sorted from them (not recorded which). CDR3 sequence (DNA): TGTGCCAGCAGCACGACAGGGCCGCCCTACGAGCAGTACTTC. Protein sequence: CASSTTGPPYEQYF.